A selection of T cell receptor beta chains follows, all from one sample in a study of T cell repertoires in cytomegalovirus infection. Using its own MiXCR run on the reads, TCRdb lists one record per CDR3 protein. The sample lists hundreds of thousands of distinct CDR3 sequences; about 24% were seen once. Sequencing used CD8+ T cells from PBMCs. The receptors come from a human donor in good health (CMV status not recorded). Some clones in this sample may be carry-over from other donors' samples. The CDR3 runs from the conserved cysteine through the conserved F or W. The order of the fields is J gene, V gene, CDR3 protein.

J: TRBJ2-1
V: TRBV20-1
CDR3: CSAPGTLHYNEQFF

J: TRBJ1-5
V: TRBV2
CDR3: CASSPRQGADQPQHF

J: TRBJ1-1
V: TRBV19
CDR3: CASSIEGRGFDTEAFF

J: TRBJ1-2
V: TRBV11-2
CDR3: CASSGRDLYGYTF

J: TRBJ2-1
V: TRBV7-2
CDR3: CAGIPIPTAGPGGEQFF

J: TRBJ1-6
V: TRBV15
CDR3: CATSRDRGRGLALHF

J: TRBJ2-3
V: TRBV19
CDR3: CASSIDPLLAPLGTDTQYF

J: TRBJ2-1
V: TRBV19
CDR3: CASSIGTGVYNEQFF

J: TRBJ2-1
V: TRBV6-2/TRBV6-3
CDR3: CATAGTFYNEQFF

J: TRBJ2-4
V: TRBV12-3/TRBV12-4
CDR3: CASSLTGKNIQYF

J: TRBJ2-1
V: TRBV19
CDR3: CVSSIDLYGGAWNNEQFF

J: TRBJ1-5
V: TRBV7-8
CDR3: CASSPDTISNQPQHF

J: TRBJ2-3
V: TRBV4-1
CDR3: CASSQEGVGADTQYF

J: TRBJ2-3
V: TRBV24-1
CDR3: CATSGIQGDTQYF

J: TRBJ2-5
V: TRBV28
CDR3: CASSPRLQETQYF

J: TRBJ2-1
V: TRBV6-8
CDR3: CASREQGSYNEQFF

J: TRBJ1-1
V: TRBV28
CDR3: CASSLMGGNTEAFF

J: TRBJ2-2
V: TRBV11-2
CDR3: CASSSTGAPNTGELFF

J: TRBJ1-2
V: TRBV7-8
CDR3: CASSLLNRVSDYGYTF

J: TRBJ2-2
V: TRBV14
CDR3: CASSPQNTGELFF

J: TRBJ2-1
V: TRBV6-6
CDR3: CASTRYKWAMVAGGQEQFF

J: TRBJ2-7
V: TRBV13
CDR3: CASSLVASGTYEQYF

J: TRBJ1-1
V: TRBV25-1
CDR3: CASRLGPEAFF

J: TRBJ1-1
V: TRBV6-2/TRBV6-3
CDR3: CASRRPRRDTEAFF

J: TRBJ2-7
V: TRBV20-1
CDR3: CSANSWTDNAYEQYF

J: TRBJ2-2
V: TRBV7-8
CDR3: CASSWDPNTGELFF

J: TRBJ2-3
V: TRBV27
CDR3: CASSLSGLAGGHWSTDTQYF

J: TRBJ2-1
V: TRBV28
CDR3: CASSASGDYVDEQFF

J: TRBJ2-7
V: TRBV6-6
CDR3: CASSPGGRGDEQYF

J: TRBJ2-2
V: TRBV6-4
CDR3: CASSPDLTGELFF

J: TRBJ2-1
V: TRBV7-6
CDR3: CASTIGGNLNNEQFF

J: TRBJ2-2
V: TRBV12-3/TRBV12-4
CDR3: CASSLRPRSGTGELFF

J: TRBJ1-4
V: TRBV19
CDR3: CASPPGQGAQQRLFF

J: TRBJ2-5
V: TRBV10-3
CDR3: CAIRQGNWETQYF

J: TRBJ2-7
V: TRBV6-2/TRBV6-3
CDR3: CASGGSSYEQYF

J: TRBJ2-6
V: TRBV28
CDR3: CASSFPRLYRLGGANVLTF

J: TRBJ2-1
V: TRBV20-1
CDR3: CSATSGGVYNEQFF

J: TRBJ1-5
V: TRBV23-1
CDR3: CASKSESGNQPQHF

J: TRBJ1-4
V: TRBV11-2
CDR3: CASSPGQGREKLFF

J: TRBJ1-1
V: TRBV29-1
CDR3: CSVEGPQGNTEAFF

J: TRBJ2-1
V: TRBV2
CDR3: CASSEIETYSYNEQFF

J: TRBJ2-3
V: TRBV15
CDR3: CATQGPQEDTQYF

J: TRBJ2-1
V: TRBV7-6
CDR3: CASSSVGQLSYNEQFF

J: TRBJ2-1
V: TRBV7-9
CDR3: CASSSISGGYIYNEQFF

J: TRBJ2-3
V: TRBV28
CDR3: CASSPQGGGAEDTQYF

J: TRBJ2-6
V: TRBV29-1
CDR3: CSDVDSSSGANVLTF

J: TRBJ2-7
V: TRBV12-3/TRBV12-4
CDR3: CASMGPRAGARDEQYF

J: TRBJ2-1
V: TRBV29-1
CDR3: CSVEGLTGINYNEQFF

J: TRBJ1-4
V: TRBV19
CDR3: CASSIPGPYPNEKLFF

J: TRBJ2-3
V: TRBV7-8
CDR3: CASSFASRAGDTQYF

J: TRBJ2-2
V: TRBV7-6
CDR3: CASSYSGGPDNTGELFF

J: TRBJ2-2
V: TRBV5-5
CDR3: CASSENGGLGTGELFF

J: TRBJ2-3
V: TRBV29-1
CDR3: CSSGRFTDTQYF

J: TRBJ1-1
V: TRBV27
CDR3: CASSLIWTGGINTEASF

J: TRBJ1-5
V: TRBV12-3/TRBV12-4
CDR3: CASSPEDGNQPQHF

J: TRBJ1-1
V: TRBV28
CDR3: CASSFPQRTGEAFF

J: TRBJ2-1
V: TRBV13
CDR3: CASSSSGLGRLEQFF

J: TRBJ2-1
V: TRBV12-3/TRBV12-4
CDR3: CASTPLTFEQFF

J: TRBJ1-2
V: TRBV7-9
CDR3: CASNHPGQVDGYTF